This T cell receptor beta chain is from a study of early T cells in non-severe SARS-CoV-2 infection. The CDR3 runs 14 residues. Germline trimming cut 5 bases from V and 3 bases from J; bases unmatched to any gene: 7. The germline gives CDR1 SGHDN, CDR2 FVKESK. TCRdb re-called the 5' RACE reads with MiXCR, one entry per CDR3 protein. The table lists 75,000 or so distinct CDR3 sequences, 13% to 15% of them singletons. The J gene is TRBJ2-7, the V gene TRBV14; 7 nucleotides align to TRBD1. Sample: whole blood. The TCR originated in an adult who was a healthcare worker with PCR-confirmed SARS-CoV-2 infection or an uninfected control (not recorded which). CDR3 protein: CASSSGQIYYEQYF. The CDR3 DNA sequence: TGTGCCAGCAGCTCGGGACAGATTTACTACGAGCAGTACTTC.